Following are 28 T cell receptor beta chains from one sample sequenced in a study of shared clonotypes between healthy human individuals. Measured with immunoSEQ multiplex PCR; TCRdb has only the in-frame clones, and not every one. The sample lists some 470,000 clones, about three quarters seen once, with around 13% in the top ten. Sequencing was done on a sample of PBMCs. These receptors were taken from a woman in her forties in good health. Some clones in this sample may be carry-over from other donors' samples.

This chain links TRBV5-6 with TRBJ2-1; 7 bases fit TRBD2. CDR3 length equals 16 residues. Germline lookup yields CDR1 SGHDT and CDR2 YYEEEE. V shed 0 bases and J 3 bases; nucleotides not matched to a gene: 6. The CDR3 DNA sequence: TGTGCCAGCAGCTTGGGGGTCGGGAGGAACTACAATGAGCAGTTCTTC. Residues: CASSLGVGRNYNEQFF.

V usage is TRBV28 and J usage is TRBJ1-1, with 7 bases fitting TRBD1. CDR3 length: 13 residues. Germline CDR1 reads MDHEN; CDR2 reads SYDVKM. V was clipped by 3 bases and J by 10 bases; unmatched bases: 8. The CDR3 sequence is CASSFQGGTVAFF. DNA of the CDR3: TGTGCCAGCAGTTTTCAGGGGGGGACCGTAGCTTTCTTT. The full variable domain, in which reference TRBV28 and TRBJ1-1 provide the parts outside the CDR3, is DVKVTQSSRYLVKRTGEKVFLECVQDMDHENMFWYRQDPGLGLRLIYFSYDVKMKEKGDIPEGYSVSREKKERFSLILESASTNQTSMYLCASSFQGGTVAFFGQGTRLTVV.

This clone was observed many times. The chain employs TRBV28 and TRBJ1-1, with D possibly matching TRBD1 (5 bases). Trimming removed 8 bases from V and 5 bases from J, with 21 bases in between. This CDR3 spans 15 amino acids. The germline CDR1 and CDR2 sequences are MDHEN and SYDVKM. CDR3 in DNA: TGTGCCAGCGGCGTCCCAGGACACCGGGGGACTGAAGCTTTCTTT. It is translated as CASGVPGHRGTEAFF. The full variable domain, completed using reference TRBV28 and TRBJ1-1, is DVKVTQSSRYLVKRTGEKVFLECVQDMDHENMFWYRQDPGLGLRLIYFSYDVKMKEKGDIPEGYSVSREKKERFSLILESASTNQTSMYLCASGVPGHRGTEAFFGQGTRLTVV.

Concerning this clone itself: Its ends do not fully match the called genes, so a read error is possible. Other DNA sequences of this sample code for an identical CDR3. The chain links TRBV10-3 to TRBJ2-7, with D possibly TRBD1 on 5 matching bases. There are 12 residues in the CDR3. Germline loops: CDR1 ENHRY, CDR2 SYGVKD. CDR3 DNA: TGTGCCATCAGCGAGTCAGGGTACGAGCAGTACTTC. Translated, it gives CAISESGYEQYF.

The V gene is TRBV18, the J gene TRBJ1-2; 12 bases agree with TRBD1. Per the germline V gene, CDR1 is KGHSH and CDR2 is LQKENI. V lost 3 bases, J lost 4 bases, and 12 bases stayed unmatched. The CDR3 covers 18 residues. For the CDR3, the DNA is TGTGCCAGCTCACCTGTCCCGGGACAGGGGGCCCCATTCTATGGCTACACCTTC. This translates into CASSPVPGQGAPFYGYTF.

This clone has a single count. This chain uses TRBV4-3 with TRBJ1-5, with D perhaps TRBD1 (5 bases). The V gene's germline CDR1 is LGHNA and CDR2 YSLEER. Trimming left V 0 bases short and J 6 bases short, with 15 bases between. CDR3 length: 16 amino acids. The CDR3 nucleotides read TGCGCCAGCAGCCAAGATTTCAGAGGGGTGCGTCAGCCCCAGCATTTT. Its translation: CASSQDFRGVRQPQHF.

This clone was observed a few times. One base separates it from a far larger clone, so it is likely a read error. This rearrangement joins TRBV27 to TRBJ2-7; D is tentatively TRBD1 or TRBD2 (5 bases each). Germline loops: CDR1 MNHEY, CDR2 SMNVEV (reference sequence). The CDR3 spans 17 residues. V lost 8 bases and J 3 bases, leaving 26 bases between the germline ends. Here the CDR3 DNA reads TGTGCCAGCGGTTCATCCCCAGTACCGGGGCCCGGCTACGAGCAGTACTTC. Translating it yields CASGSSPVPGPGYEQYF.

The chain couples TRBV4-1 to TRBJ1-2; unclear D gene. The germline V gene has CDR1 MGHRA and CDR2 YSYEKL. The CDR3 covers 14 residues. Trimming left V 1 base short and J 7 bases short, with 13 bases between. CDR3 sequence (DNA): TGCGCCAGCAGCCAAGCAACCGCGGCCCTTGGCTACACCTTC. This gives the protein CASSQATAALGYTF.

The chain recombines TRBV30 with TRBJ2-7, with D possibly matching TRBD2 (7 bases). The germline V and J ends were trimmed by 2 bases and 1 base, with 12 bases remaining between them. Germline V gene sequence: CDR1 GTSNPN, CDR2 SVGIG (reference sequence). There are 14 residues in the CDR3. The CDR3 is CAWSQGRVSYEQYF. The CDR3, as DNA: TGTGCCTGGAGTCAGGGGAGGGTTTCCTACGAGCAGTACTTC. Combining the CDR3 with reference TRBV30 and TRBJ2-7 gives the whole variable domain SQTIHQWPATLVQPVGSPLSLECTVEGTSNPNLYWYRQAAGRGLQLLFYSVGIGQISSEVPQNLSASRPQDRQFILSSKKLLLSDSGFYLCAWSQGRVSYEQYFGPGTRLTVT.

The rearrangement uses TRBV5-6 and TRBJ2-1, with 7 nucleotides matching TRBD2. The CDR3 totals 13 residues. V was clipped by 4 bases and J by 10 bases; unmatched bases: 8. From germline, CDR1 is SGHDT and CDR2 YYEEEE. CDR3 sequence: CASSRTWRGEQFF. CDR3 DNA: TGTGCCAGCAGCCGGACGTGGCGGGGGGAGCAGTTCTTC.

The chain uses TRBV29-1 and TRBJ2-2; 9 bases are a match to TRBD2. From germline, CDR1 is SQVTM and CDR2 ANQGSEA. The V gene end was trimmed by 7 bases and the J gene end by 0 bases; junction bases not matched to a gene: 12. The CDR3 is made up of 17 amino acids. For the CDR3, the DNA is TGCAGCGCCCGAGGGCCAGCGGGAGGCCCGAACACCGGGGAGCTGTTTTTT. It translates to CSARGPAGGPNTGELFF.

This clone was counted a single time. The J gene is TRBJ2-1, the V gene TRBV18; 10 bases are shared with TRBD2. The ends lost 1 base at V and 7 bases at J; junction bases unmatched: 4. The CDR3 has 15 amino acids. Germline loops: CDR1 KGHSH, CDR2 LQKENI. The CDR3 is CASSPRGLATNEQFF. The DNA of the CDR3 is TGTGCCAGCTCACCACGGGGACTAGCGACGAATGAGCAGTTCTTC.

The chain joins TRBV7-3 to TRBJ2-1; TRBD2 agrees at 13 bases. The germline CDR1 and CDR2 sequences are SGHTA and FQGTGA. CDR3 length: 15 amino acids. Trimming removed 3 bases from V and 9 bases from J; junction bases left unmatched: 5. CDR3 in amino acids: CASSFTSGRGSEQFF. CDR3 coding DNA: TGTGCCAGCAGCTTCACTAGCGGGAGGGGGAGTGAGCAGTTCTTC.

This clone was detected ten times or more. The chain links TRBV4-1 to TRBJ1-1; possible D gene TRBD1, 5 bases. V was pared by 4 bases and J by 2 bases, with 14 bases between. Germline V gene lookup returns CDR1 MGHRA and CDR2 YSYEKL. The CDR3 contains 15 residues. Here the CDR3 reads CASSRGTFPNTEAFF. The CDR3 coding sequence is TGCGCCAGCAGCCGAGGGACTTTCCCCAACACTGAAGCTTTCTTT.

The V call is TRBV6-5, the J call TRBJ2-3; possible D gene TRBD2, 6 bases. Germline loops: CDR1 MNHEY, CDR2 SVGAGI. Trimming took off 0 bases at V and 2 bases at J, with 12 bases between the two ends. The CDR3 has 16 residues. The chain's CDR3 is CASSYSWQGLTDTQYF. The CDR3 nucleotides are TGTGCCAGCAGTTACTCATGGCAGGGACTCACAGATACGCAGTATTTT.

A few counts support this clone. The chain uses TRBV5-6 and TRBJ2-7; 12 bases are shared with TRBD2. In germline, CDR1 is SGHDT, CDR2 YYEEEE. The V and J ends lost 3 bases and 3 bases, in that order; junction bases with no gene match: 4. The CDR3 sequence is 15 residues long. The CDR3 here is CASSWGLAGSYEQYF. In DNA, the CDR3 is TGTGCCAGCAGCTGGGGACTAGCGGGTAGCTACGAGCAGTACTTC.

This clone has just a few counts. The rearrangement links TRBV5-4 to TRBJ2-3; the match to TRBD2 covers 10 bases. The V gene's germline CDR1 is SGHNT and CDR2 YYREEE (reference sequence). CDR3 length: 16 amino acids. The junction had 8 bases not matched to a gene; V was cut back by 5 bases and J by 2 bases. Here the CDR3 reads CASSYKAGGPTDTQYF. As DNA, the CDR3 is TGTGCCAGCAGTTATAAAGCGGGAGGGCCCACAGATACGCAGTATTTT. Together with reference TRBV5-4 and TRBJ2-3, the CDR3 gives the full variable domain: ETGVTQSPTHLIKTRGQQVTLRCSSQSGHNTVSWYQQALGQGPQFIFQYYREEENGRGNFPPRFSGLQFPNYSSELNVNALELDDSALYLCASSYKAGGPTDTQYFGPGTRLTVL.

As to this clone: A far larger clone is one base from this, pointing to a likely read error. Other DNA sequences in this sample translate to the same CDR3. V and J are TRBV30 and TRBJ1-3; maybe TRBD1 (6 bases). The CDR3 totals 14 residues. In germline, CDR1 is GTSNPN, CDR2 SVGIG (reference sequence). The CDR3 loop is CAWRSQGFGNTIYF. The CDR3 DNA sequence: TGTGCCTGGAGATCACAGGGATTTGGAAACACCATATATTTC. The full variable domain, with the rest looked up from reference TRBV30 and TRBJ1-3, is SQTIHQWPATLVQPVGSPLSLECTVEGTSNPNLYWYRQAAGRGLQLLFYSVGIGQISSEVPQNLSASRPQDRQFILSSKKLLLSDSGFYLCAWRSQGFGNTIYFGEGSWLTVV.

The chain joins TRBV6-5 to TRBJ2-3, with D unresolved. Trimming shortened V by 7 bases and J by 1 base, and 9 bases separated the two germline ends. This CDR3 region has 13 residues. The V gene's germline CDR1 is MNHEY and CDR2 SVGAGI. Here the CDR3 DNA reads TGTGCCAGCAACAAGGCGGGCACAGATACGCAGTATTTT. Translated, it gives CASNKAGTDTQYF.

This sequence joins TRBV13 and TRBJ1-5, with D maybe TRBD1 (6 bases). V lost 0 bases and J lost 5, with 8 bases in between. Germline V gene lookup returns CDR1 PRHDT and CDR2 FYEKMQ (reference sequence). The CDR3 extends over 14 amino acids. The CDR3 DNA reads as TGTGCCAGCAGCTTAGGCCAGGGGCATCAGCCCCAGCATTTT. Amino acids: CASSLGQGHQPQHF.

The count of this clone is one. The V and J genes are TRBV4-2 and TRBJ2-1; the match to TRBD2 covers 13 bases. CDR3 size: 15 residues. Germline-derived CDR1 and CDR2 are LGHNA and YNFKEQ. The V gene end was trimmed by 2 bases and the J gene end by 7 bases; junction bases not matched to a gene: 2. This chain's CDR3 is CASSQRTSGSNEQFF. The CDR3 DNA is TGTGCCAGCAGCCAAAGGACTAGCGGGAGTAATGAGCAGTTCTTC.

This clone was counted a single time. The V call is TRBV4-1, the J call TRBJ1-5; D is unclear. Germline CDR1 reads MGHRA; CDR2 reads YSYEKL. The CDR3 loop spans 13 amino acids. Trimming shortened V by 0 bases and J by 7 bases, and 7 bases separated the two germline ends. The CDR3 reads CASSQDLGQPQHF. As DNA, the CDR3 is TGCGCCAGCAGCCAAGATCTAGGACAGCCCCAGCATTTT.

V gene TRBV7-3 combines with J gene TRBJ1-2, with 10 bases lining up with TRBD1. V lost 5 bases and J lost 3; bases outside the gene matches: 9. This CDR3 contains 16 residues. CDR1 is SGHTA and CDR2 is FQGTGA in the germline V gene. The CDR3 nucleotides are TGTGCCAGCAGCCCCCCGGGACAGGGGTTTGACTATGGCTACACCTTC. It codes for CASSPPGQGFDYGYTF.

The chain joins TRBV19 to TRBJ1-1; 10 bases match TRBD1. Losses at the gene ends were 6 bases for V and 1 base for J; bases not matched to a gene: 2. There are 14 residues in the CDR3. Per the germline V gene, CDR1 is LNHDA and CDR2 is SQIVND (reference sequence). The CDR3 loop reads CASSRDRGNTEAFF. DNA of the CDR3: TGTGCCAGTAGCCGGGACAGGGGGAACACTGAAGCTTTCTTT.

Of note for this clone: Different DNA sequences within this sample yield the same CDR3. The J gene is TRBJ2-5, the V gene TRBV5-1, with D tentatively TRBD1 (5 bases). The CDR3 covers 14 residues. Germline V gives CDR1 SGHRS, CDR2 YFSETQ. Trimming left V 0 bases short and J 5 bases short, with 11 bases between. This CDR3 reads CASSLVPGQETQYF. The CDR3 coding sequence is TGCGCCAGCAGCTTGGTTCCAGGGCAGGAGACCCAGTACTTC.

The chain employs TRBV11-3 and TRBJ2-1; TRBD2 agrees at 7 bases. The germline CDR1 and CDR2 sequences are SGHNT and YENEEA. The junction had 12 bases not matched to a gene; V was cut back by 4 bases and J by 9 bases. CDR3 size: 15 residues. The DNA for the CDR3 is TGTGCCAGCAGCTCCGGACTAGGGGATTTCGGTGAGCAGTTCTTC. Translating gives CASSSGLGDFGEQFF.

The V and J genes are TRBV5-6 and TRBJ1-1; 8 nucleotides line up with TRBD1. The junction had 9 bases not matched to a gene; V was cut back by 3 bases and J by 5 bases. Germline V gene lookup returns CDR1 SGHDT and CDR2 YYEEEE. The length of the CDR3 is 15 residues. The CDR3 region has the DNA TGTGCCAGCAGCTCCGTCGGACAGGGATGGACTGAAGCTTTCTTT. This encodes CASSSVGQGWTEAFF.

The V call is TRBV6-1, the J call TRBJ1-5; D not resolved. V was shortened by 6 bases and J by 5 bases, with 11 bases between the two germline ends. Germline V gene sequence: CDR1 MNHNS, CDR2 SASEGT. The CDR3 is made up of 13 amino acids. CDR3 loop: CASRRDNDQPQHF. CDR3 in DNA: TGTGCCAGCAGGAGGGATAACGATCAGCCCCAGCATTTT.